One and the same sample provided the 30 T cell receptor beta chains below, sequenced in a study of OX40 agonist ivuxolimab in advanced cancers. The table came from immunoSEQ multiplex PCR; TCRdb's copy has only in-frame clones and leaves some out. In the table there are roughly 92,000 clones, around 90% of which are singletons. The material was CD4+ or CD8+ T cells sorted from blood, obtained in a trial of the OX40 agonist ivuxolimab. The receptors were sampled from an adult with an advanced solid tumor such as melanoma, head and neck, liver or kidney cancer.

The CDR3 loop is CASSPLERTEAFF. The CDR3 region has the DNA TGTGCCAGCTCACCTTTGGAGCGCACTGAAGCTTTCTTT. The chain is built from TRBV18 and TRBJ1-1; D call uncertain. The CDR3 length is 13 residues. The germline V and J ends were trimmed by 3 bases and 4 bases, with 9 bases remaining between them. Germline V gives CDR1 KGHSH, CDR2 LQKENI.

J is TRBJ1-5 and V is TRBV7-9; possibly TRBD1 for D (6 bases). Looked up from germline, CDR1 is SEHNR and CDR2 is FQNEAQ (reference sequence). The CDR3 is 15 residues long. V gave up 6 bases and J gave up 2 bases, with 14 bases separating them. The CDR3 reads CASSYTGLGNQPQHF. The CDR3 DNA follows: TGTGCCAGCAGTTATACAGGGTTAGGCAATCAGCCCCAGCATTTT.

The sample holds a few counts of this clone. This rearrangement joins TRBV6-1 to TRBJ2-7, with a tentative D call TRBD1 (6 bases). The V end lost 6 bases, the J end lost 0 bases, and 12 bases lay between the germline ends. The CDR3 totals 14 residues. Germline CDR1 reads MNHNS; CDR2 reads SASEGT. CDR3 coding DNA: TGTGCCAGCAGGGGGACATCCAGCTCCTACGAGCAGTACTTC. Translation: CASRGTSSSYEQYF.

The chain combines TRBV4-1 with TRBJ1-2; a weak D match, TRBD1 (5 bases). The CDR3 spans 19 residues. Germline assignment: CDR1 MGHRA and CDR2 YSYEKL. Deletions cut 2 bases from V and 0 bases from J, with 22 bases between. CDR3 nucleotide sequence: TGCGCCAGCAGCCAACAATTACCCTCTGGGGGGACCGCTAACTATGGCTACACCTTC. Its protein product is CASSQQLPSGGTANYGYTF.

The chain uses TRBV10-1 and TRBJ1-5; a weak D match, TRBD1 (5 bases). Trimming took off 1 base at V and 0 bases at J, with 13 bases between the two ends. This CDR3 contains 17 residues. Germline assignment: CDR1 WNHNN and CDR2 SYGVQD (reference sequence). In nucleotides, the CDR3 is TGCGCCAGCAGTGAGTTTCGACAGATCCCTAGCAATCAGCCCCAGCATTTT. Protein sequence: CASSEFRQIPSNQPQHF.

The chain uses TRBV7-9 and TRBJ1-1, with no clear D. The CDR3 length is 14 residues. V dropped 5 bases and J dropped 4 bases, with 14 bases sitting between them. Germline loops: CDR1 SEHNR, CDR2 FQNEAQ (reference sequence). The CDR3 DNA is TGTGCCAGCAGCCACGCCCTGACGGTCACTGAAGCTTTCTTT. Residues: CASSHALTVTEAFF.

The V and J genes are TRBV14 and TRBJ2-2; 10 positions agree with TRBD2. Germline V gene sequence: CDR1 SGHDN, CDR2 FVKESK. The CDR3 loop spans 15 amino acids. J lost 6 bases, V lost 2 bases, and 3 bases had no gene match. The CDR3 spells CASSQLAGDPGELFF. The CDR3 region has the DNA TGTGCCAGCAGCCAACTAGCGGGAGACCCCGGGGAGCTGTTTTTT.

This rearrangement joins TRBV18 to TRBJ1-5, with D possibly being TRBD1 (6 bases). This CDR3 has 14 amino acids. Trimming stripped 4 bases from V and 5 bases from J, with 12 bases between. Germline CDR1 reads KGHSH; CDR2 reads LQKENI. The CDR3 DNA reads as TGTGCCAGCTCACTCGGGACAACCGATCAGCCCCAGCATTTT. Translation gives CASSLGTTDQPQHF.

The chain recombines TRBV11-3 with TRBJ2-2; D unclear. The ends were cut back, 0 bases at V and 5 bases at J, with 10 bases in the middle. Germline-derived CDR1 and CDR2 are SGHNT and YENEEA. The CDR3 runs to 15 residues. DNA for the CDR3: TGTGCCAGCAGCTTAGATTCGACACTAACCGGGGAGCTGTTTTTT. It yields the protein CASSLDSTLTGELFF.

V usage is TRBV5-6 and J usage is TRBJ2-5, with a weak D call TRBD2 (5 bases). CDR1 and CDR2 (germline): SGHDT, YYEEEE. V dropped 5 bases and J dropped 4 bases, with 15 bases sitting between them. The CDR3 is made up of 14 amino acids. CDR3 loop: CASSPGWGAETQYF. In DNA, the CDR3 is TGTGCCAGCAGTCCGGGGTGGGGTGCAGAGACCCAGTACTTC. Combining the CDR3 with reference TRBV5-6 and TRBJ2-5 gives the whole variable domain DAGVTQSPTHLIKTRGQQVTLRCSPKSGHDTVSWYQQALGQGPQFIFQYYEEEERQRGNFPDRFSGHQFPNYSSELNVNALLLGDSALYLCASSPGWGAETQYFGPGTRLLVL.

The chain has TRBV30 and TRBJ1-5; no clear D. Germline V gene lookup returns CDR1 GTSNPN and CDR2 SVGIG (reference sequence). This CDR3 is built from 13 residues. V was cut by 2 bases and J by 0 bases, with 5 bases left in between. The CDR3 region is CAWSLDSNQPQHF. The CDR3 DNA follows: TGTGCCTGGAGTTTAGATAGCAATCAGCCCCAGCATTTT. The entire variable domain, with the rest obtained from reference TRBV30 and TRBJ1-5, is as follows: SQTIHQWPATLVQPVGSPLSLECTVEGTSNPNLYWYRQAAGRGLQLLFYSVGIGQISSEVPQNLSASRPQDRQFILSSKKLLLSDSGFYLCAWSLDSNQPQHFGDGTRLSIL.

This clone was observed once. In nucleotides, the CDR3 is TGTGCCAGCAGCCACCGCTGGGGGACAGGGGTCAATCAGCCCCAGCATTTT. Protein product: CASSHRWGTGVNQPQHF. V usage is TRBV4-2 and J usage is TRBJ1-5; 10 nucleotides align to TRBD1. CDR1 is LGHNA and CDR2 is YNFKEQ in the germline V gene. Germline trimming cut 3 bases from V and 3 bases from J; bases unmatched to any gene: 8. The CDR3 sequence is 17 residues long.

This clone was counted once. The CDR3 loop reads CASSFRGRVMDEQYF. The CDR3 bases are TGTGCCAGCAGTTTCAGGGGGAGGGTGATGGACGAGCAGTACTTC. The chain joins TRBV6-6 to TRBJ2-7, with D perhaps given as TRBD1 or TRBD2 (7 bases each). Germline V gene lookup returns CDR1 MNHNY and CDR2 SVGAGI (reference sequence). The CDR3 spans 15 residues. V was shortened by 4 bases and J by 5 bases, with 18 bases between the two germline ends.

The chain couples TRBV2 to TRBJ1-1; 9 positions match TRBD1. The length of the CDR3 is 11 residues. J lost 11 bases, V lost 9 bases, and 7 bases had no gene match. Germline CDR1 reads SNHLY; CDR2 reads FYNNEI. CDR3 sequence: CASTGGAGAFF. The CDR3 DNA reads TGTGCCAGTACAGGGGGCGCTGGGGCTTTCTTT.

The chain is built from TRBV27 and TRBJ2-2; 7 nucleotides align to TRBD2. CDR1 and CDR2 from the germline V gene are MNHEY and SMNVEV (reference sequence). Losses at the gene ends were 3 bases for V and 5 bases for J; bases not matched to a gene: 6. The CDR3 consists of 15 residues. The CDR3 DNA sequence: TGTGCCAGCAGTTTTGGTCTAGCGGCTACCGGGGAGCTGTTTTTT. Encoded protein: CASSFGLAATGELFF.

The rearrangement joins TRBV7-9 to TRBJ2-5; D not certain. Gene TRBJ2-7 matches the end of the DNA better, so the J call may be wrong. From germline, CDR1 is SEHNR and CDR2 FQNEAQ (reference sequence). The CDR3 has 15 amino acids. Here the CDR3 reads CASSSPWTHQGEQYF. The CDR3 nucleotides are TGTGCCAGCAGCTCACCCTGGACCCACCAAGGCGAGCAGTACTTC.

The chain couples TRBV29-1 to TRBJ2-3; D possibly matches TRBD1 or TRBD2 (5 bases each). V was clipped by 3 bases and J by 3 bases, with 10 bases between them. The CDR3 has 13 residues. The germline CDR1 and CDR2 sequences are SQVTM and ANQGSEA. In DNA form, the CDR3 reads TGCAGCGTTGATCTAGAGGGGACAGATACGCAGTATTTT. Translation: CSVDLEGTDTQYF.

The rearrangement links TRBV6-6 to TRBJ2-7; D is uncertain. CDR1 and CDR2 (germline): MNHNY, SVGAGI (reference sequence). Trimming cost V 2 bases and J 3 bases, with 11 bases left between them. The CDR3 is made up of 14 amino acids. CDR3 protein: CASSYSRGDYEQYF. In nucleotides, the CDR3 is TGTGCCAGCAGTTACAGCAGAGGAGACTACGAGCAGTACTTC.

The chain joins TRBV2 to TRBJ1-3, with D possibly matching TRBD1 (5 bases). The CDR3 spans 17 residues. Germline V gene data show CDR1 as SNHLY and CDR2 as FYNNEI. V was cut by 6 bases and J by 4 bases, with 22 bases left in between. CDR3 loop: CASRGTGLSSPGNTIYF. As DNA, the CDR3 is TGTGCCAGCAGGGGTACGGGACTCTCCTCTCCCGGAAACACCATATATTTT.

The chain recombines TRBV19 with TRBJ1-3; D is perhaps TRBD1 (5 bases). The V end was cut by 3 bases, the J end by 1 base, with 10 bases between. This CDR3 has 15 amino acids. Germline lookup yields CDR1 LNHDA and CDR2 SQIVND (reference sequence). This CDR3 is CASSIGRGSGNTIYF. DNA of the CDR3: TGTGCCAGTAGTATCGGAAGGGGATCTGGAAACACCATATATTTT.

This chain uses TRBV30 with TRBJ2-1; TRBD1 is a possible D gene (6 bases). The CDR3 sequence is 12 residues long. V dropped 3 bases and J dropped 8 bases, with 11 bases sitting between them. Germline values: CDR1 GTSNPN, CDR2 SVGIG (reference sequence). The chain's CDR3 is CAWRVGGHEQFF. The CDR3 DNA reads TGTGCCTGGAGGGTAGGGGGACATGAGCAGTTCTTC. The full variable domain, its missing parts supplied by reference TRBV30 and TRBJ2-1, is SQTIHQWPATLVQPVGSPLSLECTVEGTSNPNLYWYRQAAGRGLQLLFYSVGIGQISSEVPQNLSASRPQDRQFILSSKKLLLSDSGFYLCAWRVGGHEQFFGPGTRLTVL.

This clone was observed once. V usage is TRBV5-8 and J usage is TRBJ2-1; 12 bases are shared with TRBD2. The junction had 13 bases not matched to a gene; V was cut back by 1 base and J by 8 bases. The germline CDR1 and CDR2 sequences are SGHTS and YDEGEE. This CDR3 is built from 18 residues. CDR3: CASSLSLTSGRMSDEQFF. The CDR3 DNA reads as TGTGCCAGCAGCTTGTCCTTGACTAGCGGGAGAATGAGCGATGAGCAGTTCTTC.

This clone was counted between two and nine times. DNA of the CDR3: TGTGCCAGCAGCCAACAGGGCTCTAACTATGGCTACACCTTC. Amino acids: CASSQQGSNYGYTF. The chain uses TRBV14 and TRBJ1-2; D is possibly TRBD1 (5 bases). Trimming cost V 2 bases and J 0 bases, with 7 bases left between them. This CDR3 is built from 14 residues. Looked up from germline, CDR1 is SGHDN and CDR2 is FVKESK.

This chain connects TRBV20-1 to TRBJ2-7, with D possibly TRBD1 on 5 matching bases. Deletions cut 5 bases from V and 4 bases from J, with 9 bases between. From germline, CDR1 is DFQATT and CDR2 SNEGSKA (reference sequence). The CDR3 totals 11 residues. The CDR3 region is CSALTGYEQYF. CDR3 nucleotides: TGCAGTGCTCTAACAGGTTACGAGCAGTACTTC.

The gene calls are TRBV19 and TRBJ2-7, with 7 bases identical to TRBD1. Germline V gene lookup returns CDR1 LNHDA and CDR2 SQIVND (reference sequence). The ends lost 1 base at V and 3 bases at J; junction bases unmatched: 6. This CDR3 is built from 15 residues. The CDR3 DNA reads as TGTGCCAGTAGTATAGGTTTACAGGGGTACTACGAGCAGTACTTC. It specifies CASSIGLQGYYEQYF. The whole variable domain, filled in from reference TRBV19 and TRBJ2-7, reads DGGITQSPKYLFRKEGQNVTLSCEQNLNHDAMYWYRQDPGQGLRLIYYSQIVNDFQKGDIAEGYSVSREKKESFPLTVTSAQKNPTAFYLCASSIGLQGYYEQYFGPGTRLTVT.

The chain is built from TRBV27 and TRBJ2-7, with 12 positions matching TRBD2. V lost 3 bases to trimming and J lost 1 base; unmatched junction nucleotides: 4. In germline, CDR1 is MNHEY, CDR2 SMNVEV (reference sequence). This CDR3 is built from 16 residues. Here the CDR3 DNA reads TGTGCCAGCAGTTTGACTAGCGGGAGTAGGTCCTACGAGCAGTACTTC. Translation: CASSLTSGSRSYEQYF.

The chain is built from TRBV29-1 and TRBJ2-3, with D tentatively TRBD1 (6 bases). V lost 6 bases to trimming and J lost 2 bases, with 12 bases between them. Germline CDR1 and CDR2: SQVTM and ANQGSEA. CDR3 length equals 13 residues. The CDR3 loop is CSVLRGSTDTQYF. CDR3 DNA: TGCAGCGTACTCAGGGGTTCCACAGATACGCAGTATTTT.

In DNA, the CDR3 is TGTGCCAGCAGCAACAATAGGGCCTTGGATGAAAAACTGTTTTTT. As protein: CASSNNRALDEKLFF. The gene calls are TRBV5-4 and TRBJ1-4; D gene uncertain. V lost 4 bases to trimming and J lost 6 bases, with 16 bases between them. The CDR3 loop spans 15 amino acids. Germline assignment: CDR1 SGHNT and CDR2 YYREEE (reference sequence).

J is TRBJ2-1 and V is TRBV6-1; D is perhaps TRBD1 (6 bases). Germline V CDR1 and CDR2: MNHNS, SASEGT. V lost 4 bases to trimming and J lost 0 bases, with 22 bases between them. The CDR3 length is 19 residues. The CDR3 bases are TGTGCCAGCAGTGCAAGGTGGGGGCCCACGGGGAGCTCCTACAATGAGCAGTTCTTC. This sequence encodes CASSARWGPTGSSYNEQFF.

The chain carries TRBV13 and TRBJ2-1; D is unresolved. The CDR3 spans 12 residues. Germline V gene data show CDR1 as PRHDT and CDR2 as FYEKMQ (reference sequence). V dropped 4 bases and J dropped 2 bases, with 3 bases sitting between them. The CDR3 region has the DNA TGTGCCAGCAGCTCCCCCTACAATGAGCAGTTCTTC. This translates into CASSSPYNEQFF.